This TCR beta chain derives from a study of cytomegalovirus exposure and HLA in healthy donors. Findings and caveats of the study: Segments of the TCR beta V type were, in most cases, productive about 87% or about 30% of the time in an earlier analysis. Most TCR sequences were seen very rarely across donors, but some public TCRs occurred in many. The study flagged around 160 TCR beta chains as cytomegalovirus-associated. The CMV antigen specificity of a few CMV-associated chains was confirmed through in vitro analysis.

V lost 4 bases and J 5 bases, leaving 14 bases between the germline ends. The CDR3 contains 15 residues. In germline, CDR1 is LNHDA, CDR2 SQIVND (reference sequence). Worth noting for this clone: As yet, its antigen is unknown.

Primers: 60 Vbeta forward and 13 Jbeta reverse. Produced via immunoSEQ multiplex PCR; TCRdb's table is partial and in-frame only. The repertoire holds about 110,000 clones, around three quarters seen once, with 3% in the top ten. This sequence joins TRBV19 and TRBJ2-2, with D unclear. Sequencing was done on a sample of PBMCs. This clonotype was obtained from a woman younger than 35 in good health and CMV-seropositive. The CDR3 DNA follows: TGTGCCAGTAGTACCAAGCGTGCCTATACCGGGGAGCTGTTTTTT. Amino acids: CASSTKRAYTGELFF.